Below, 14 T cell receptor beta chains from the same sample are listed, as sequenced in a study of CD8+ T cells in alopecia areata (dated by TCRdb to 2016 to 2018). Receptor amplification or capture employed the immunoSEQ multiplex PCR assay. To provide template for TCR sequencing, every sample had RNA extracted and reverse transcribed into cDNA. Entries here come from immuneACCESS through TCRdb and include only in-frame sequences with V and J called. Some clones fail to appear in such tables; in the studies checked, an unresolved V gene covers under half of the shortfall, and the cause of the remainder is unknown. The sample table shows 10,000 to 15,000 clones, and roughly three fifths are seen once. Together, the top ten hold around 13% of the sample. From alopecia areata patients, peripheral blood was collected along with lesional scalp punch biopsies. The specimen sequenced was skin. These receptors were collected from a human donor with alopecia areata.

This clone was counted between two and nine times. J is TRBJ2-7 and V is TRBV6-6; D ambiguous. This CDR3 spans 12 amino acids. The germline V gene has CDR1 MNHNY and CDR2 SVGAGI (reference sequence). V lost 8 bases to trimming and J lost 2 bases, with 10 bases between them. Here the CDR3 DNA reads TGTGCCAGCCATCTGGGAACCTACGAGCAGTACTTC. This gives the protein CASHLGTYEQYF.

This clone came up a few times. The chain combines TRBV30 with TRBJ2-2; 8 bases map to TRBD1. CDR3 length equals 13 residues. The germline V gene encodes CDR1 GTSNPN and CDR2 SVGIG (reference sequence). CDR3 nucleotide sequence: TGTGCACATAACAGGGGGAAAGCCGGGGAGCTGTTTTTT. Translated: CAHNRGKAGELFF.

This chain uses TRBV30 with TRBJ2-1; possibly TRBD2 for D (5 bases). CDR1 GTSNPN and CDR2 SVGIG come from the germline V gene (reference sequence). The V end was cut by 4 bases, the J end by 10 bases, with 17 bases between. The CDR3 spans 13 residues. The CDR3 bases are TGTGCCTGGAATGACTTGCTGTCGGGGGAGCAGTTCTTC. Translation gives CAWNDLLSGEQFF.

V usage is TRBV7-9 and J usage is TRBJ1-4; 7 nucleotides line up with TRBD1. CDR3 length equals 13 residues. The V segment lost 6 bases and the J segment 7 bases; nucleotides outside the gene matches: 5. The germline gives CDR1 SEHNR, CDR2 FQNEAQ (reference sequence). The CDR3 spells CASSTGVGEKLFF. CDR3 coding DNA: TGTGCCAGCAGTACAGGGGTTGGTGAAAAACTGTTTTTT.

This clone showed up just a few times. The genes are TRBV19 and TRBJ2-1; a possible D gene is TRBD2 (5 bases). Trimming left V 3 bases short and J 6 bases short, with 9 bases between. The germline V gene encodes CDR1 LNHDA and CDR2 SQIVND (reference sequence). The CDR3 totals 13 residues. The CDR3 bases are TGTGCCAGTAGTATTTCGGGGATCAATGAGCAGTTCTTC. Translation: CASSISGINEQFF.

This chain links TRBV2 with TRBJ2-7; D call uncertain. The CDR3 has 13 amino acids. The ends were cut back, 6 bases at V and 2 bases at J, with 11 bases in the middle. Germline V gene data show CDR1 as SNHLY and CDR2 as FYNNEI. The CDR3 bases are TGTGCCAGCAGCCGGCGGCGTACCTACGAGCAGTACTTC. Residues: CASSRRRTYEQYF.

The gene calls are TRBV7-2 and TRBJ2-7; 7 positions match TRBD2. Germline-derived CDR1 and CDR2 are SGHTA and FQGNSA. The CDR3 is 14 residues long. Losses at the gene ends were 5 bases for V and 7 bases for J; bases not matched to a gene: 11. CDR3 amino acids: CASSQRSPGGEQYF. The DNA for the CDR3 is TGTGCCAGCAGCCAACGGAGCCCCGGGGGGGAGCAGTACTTC.

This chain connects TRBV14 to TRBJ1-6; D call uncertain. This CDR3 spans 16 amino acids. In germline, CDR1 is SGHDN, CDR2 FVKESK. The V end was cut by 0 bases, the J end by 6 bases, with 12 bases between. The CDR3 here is CASSQDRVGLNSPLHF. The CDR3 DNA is TGTGCCAGCAGCCAAGATAGGGTGGGCCTTAATTCACCCCTCCACTTT.

For the CDR3, the DNA is TGTGCCAGCAGTTTTACGGCAGCCAAAAACATTCAGTACTTC. Its protein product is CASSFTAAKNIQYF. The rearrangement links TRBV28 to TRBJ2-4; unclear D gene. V was cut by 3 bases and J by 0 bases, with 6 bases left in between. The CDR3 totals 14 residues. CDR1 and CDR2 from the germline V gene are MDHEN and SYDVKM.

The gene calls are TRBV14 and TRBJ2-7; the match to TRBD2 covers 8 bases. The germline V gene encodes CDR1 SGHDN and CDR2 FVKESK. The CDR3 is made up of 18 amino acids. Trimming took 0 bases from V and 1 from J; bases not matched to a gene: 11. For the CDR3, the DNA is TGTGCCAGCAGCCAAGATCAATATACGACTAGCGTTTCCTACGAGCAGTACTTC. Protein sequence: CASSQDQYTTSVSYEQYF.

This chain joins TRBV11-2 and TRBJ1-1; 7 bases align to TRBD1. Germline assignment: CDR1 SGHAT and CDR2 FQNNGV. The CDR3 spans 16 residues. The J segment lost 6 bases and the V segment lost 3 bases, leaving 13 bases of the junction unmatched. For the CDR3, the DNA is TGTGCCAGCAGCTTGGCAGGACAGGCAGTTCTCTCTGAAGCTTTCTTT. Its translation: CASSLAGQAVLSEAFF.

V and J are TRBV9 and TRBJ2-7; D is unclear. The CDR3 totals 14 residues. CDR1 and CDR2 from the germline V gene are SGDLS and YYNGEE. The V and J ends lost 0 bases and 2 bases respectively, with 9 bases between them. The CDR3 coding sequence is TGTGCCAGCAGCGTAGCGGCAACTACCTACGAGCAGTACTTC. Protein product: CASSVAATTYEQYF.

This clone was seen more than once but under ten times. CDR3 sequence (DNA): TGTGCCAGCAAGGCCGGACACCTCTCCTACAATGAGCAGTTCTTC. Translated, it gives CASKAGHLSYNEQFF. The gene calls are TRBV7-9 and TRBJ2-1; possible D gene TRBD1, 5 bases. In germline, CDR1 is SEHNR, CDR2 FQNEAQ (reference sequence). V was cut by 7 bases and J by 0 bases, with 13 bases left in between. The CDR3 length is 15 residues. Full variable domain (rest looked up from reference TRBV7-9 and TRBJ2-1): DTGVSQNPRHKITKRGQNVTFRCDPISEHNRLYWYRQTLGQGPEFLTYFQNEAQLEKSRLLSDRFSAERPKGSFSTLEIQRTEQGDSAMYLCASKAGHLSYNEQFFGPGTRLTVL.

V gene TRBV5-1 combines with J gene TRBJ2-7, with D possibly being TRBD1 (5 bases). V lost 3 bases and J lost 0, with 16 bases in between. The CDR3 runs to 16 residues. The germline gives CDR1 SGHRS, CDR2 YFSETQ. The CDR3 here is CASSSTPDSSSYEQYF. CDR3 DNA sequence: TGCGCCAGCAGCTCTACGCCTGACAGCAGCTCCTACGAGCAGTACTTC. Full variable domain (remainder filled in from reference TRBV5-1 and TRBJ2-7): KAGVTQTPRYLIKTRGQQVTLSCSPISGHRSVSWYQQTPGQGLQFLFEYFSETQRNKGNFPGRFSGRQFSNSRSEMNVSTLELGDSALYLCASSSTPDSSSYEQYFGPGTRLTVT.